A single sample is the source of the 14 T cell receptor beta chains below, sequenced in a study of T-cell memory formation after mild COVID-19. TCRdb used MiXCR to reprocess the 5' RACE reads, holding one entry per CDR3 protein. The repertoire holds about 410,000 distinct CDR3 sequences, with roughly 18% as singletons. Sequencing was carried out using PBMCs or a T cell subset sorted from them (not recorded which). The source is a man aged 18 to 30 who had mild COVID-19 (a few samples of this study predate the infection). Cell type and time point are not known.

The table lists this clonotype with a few counts. The gene calls are TRBV29-1 and TRBJ2-5; 7 positions match TRBD2. The CDR3 contains 14 residues. Germline values: CDR1 SQVTM, CDR2 ANQGSEA. V was pared by 4 bases and J by 1 base, with 6 bases of the junction left unmatched. DNA for the CDR3: TGCAGCGTTGTGGGAGGGCGGATCCAAGAGACCCAGTACTTC. As protein: CSVVGGRIQETQYF.

This chain uses TRBV12-3 or TRBV12-4 with TRBJ2-3, with 7 bases lining up with TRBD1. The CDR3 runs 15 residues. With 6 bases clipped from V and 0 bases from J, the junction kept 6 bases outside the gene matches. In nucleotides, the CDR3 is TGTGCCAGCAGGTGGGGACAGACTAGCACAGATACGCAGTATTTT. This sequence encodes CASRWGQTSTDTQYF.

The chain recombines TRBV5-1 with TRBJ2-5; D remains unclear. V lost 0 bases and J 4 bases, leaving 10 bases between the germline ends. In germline, CDR1 is SGHRS, CDR2 YFSETQ. The CDR3 is 14 residues long. CDR3: CASSLALGGETQYF. CDR3 sequence (DNA): TGCGCCAGCAGCTTGGCCCTGGGTGGAGAGACCCAGTACTTC. Filled out from reference TRBV5-1 and TRBJ2-5, the complete variable domain reads KAGVTQTPRYLIKTRGQQVTLSCSPISGHRSVSWYQQTPGQGLQFLFEYFSETQRNKGNFPGRFSGRQFSNSRSEMNVSTLELGDSALYLCASSLALGGETQYFGPGTRLLVL.

In this sample, this clonotype turned up a few times. V is TRBV3-1 and J is TRBJ2-4, with D possibly TRBD1 on 6 matching bases. CDR3 size: 15 residues. V was trimmed by 1 base and J by 3 bases, leaving 10 bases between them. CDR1 is LGHDT and CDR2 is YNNKEL in the germline V gene (reference sequence). The CDR3 here is CASSQGDTGKNIQYF. The CDR3 DNA follows: TGTGCCAGCAGCCAAGGGGACACGGGCAAAAACATTCAGTACTTC.

The chain combines TRBV6-2 or TRBV6-3 with TRBJ1-1, with D possibly being TRBD1 (6 bases). This CDR3 contains 16 residues. CDR1 MNHEY and CDR2 SVGEGT come from the germline V gene. V was shortened by 0 bases and J by 1 base, with 12 bases between the two germline ends. Written as DNA, the CDR3 is TGTGCCAGCAGTTACTCCTACCAGGGGAAGAACACTGAAGCTTTCTTT. The encoded protein is CASSYSYQGKNTEAFF.

The rearrangement links TRBV5-1 to TRBJ1-1; D is undetermined. This CDR3 has 13 amino acids. The germline V gene encodes CDR1 SGHRS and CDR2 YFSETQ. Trimming shortened V by 0 bases and J by 6 bases, and 9 bases separated the two germline ends. CDR3 DNA sequence: TGCGCCAGCAGCTTGGCCACCTCGGCTGAAGCTTTCTTT. It translates to CASSLATSAEAFF.

The table lists this clonotype with a few counts. The gene calls are TRBV7-6 and TRBJ1-1; 8 bases agree with TRBD1. The V segment lost 5 bases and the J segment 0 bases; nucleotides outside the gene matches: 8. The CDR3 spans 16 residues. CDR1 SGHVS and CDR2 FNYEAQ come from the germline V gene. The CDR3 spells CASSRGQGSVNTEAFF. In DNA, the CDR3 is TGTGCCAGCAGCCGTGGACAGGGTTCGGTGAACACTGAAGCTTTCTTT.

This clonotype was seen ten or more times. The V and J genes are TRBV7-2 and TRBJ2-5; possible D gene TRBD2, 7 bases. CDR3 size: 13 residues. Deletions cut 4 bases from V and 4 bases from J, with 10 bases between. Germline loops: CDR1 SGHTA, CDR2 FQGNSA. The CDR3 protein is CASSWGGRETQYF. The CDR3 bases are TGTGCCAGCAGCTGGGGGGGCCGAGAGACCCAGTACTTC.

V gene TRBV11-2 combines with J gene TRBJ2-3; TRBD2 agrees at 9 bases. In germline, CDR1 is SGHAT, CDR2 FQNNGV. The CDR3 loop spans 18 amino acids. V lost 4 bases to trimming and J lost 2 bases; unmatched junction nucleotides: 13. The CDR3 nucleotides are TGTGCCAGCAGCTCACCCTTTTTAGCGGGGGAGCTCACAGATACGCAGTATTTT. Protein product: CASSSPFLAGELTDTQYF.

Only a few counts were recorded for this clonotype. CDR3 coding DNA: TGCAGTGCTTACAGCCAGTTTATGGATGAGCAGTTCTTC. Amino acid sequence: CSAYSQFMDEQFF. The chain is built from TRBV20-1 and TRBJ2-1; D not certain. Trimming removed 5 bases at V and 8 bases at J, with 16 bases between. The CDR3 has 13 amino acids. Germline V lookup: CDR1 DFQATT, CDR2 SNEGSKA (reference sequence).

The table lists this clonotype with a count of one. The gene calls are TRBV7-8 and TRBJ1-3; a weak D match, TRBD1 (6 bases). V was cut by 5 bases and J by 3 bases, with 17 bases left in between. The CDR3 extends over 16 amino acids. Germline values: CDR1 SGHVS, CDR2 FQNEAQ. Here the CDR3 DNA reads TGTGCCAGCAGCCCCTACAGGGTTGGCTTTGGAAACACCATATATTTT. Its protein product is CASSPYRVGFGNTIYF.

The gene calls are TRBV5-1 and TRBJ2-1, with D possibly being TRBD1 or TRBD2 (5 bases each). Trimming removed 0 bases at V and 0 bases at J, with 7 bases between. Germline V gene lookup returns CDR1 SGHRS and CDR2 YFSETQ. This CDR3 has 15 amino acids. The CDR3 DNA follows: TGCGCCAGCAGCTTGGAGGGACCCTCCTACAATGAGCAGTTCTTC. It encodes CASSLEGPSYNEQFF. The full variable domain, completed using reference TRBV5-1 and TRBJ2-1, is KAGVTQTPRYLIKTRGQQVTLSCSPISGHRSVSWYQQTPGQGLQFLFEYFSETQRNKGNFPGRFSGRQFSNSRSEMNVSTLELGDSALYLCASSLEGPSYNEQFFGPGTRLTVL.

In its sample, this clonotype was seen a few times. The chain has TRBV19 and TRBJ2-5, with a possible D match to TRBD1 (6 bases). The CDR3 covers 15 residues. Germline CDR1 LNHDA, CDR2 SQIVND (reference sequence). V lost 4 bases, J lost 2 bases, and 14 bases lay in between. The CDR3 region has the DNA TGTGCCAGTAGTACCGGGCAGGGGAAGCAAGAGACCCAGTACTTC. Translating it yields CASSTGQGKQETQYF.

Many counts were recorded for this clonotype. V and J are TRBV20-1 and TRBJ2-1, with no clear D. V gave up 5 bases and J gave up 5 bases, with 10 bases separating them. This CDR3 region has 12 residues. Germline CDR1 DFQATT, CDR2 SNEGSKA (reference sequence). The CDR3 DNA sequence: TGCAGTGCTTGGCTGAGGAACAATGAGCAGTTCTTC. Translating gives CSAWLRNNEQFF.